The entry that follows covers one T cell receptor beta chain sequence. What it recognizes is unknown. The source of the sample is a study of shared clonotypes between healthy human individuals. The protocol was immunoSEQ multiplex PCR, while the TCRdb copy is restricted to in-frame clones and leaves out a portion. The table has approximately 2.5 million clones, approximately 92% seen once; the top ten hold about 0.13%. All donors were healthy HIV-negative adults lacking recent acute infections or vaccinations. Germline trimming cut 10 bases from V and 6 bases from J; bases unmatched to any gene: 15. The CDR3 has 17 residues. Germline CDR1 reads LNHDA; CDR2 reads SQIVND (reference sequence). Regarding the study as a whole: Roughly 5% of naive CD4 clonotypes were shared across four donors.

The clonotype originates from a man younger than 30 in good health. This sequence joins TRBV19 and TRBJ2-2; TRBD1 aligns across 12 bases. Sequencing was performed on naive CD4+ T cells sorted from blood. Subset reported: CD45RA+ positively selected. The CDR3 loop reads CATYRDRGLVGAGELFF. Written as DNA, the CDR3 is TGTGCCACCTACCGGGACAGGGGGCTTGTGGGGGCCGGGGAGCTGTTTTTT.